These T cell receptor beta chains were read from a single sample in a study of blood T cell repertoires in COVID-19. This table comes from immunoSEQ multiplex PCR, and its TCRdb copy is limited to in-frame clones, with some not included. Found here are fewer than 85,000 clones, approximately 89% of them singletons; the top ten hold 7% to 9%. The sequenced material came from peripheral blood. The receptors originated from a human donor in a cohort sampled during active COVID-19. CDR3s include the opening cysteine and the closing phenylalanine or tryptophan. A D gene is named only where the DNA matches it firmly. Clone size is given for some rows only: seen once, a few or many times, or a class if the clone is expanded.

TRBD1	15	TRBV11-1	TRBJ2-7	NA	CASSVAGTVPLEQYF	TGTGCCAGCAGCGTCGCCGGGACAGTTCCCCTCGAGCAGTACTTC
NA	14	TRBV11-2	TRBJ2-7	NA	CASSLKLTAYEQYF	TGTGCCAGCAGCTTAAAATTAACGGCCTACGAGCAGTACTTC
TRBD1	15	TRBV27	TRBJ1-1	NA	CASSHPADRDTEAFF	TGTGCCAGCAGTCATCCCGCGGACAGGGACACTGAAGCTTTCTTT
NA	18	TRBV6-2/TRBV6-3	TRBJ1-2	NA	CASSYSVINTGNRPGYTF	TGTGCCAGCAGTTACTCTGTTATTAACACAGGGAATCGGCCTGGCTACACCTTC
TRBD1	13	TRBV5-6	TRBJ1-1	NA	CASSFGQGTEAFF	TGTGCCAGCAGCTTCGGACAGGGCACTGAAGCTTTCTTT
NA	15	TRBV9	TRBJ2-7	NA	CASSERAMGGREQYF	TGTGCCAGCAGCGAGCGGGCCATGGGGGGGCGAGAGCAGTACTTC
TRBD1	14	TRBV27	TRBJ1-3	NA	CASKRDRVGNTIYF	TGTGCCAGCAAACGGGACAGGGTCGGAAACACCATATATTTT
NA	13	TRBV3-1/TRBV3-2	TRBJ1-3	NA	CASSRGQGNTIYF	TGTGCCAGCAGCCGAGGACAGGGAAACACCATATATTTT
NA	14	TRBV7-2	TRBJ2-7	NA	CASSRHGSSYEQYF	TGTGCCAGCAGTCGGCACGGGAGCTCCTACGAGCAGTACTTC
TRBD2	16	TRBV3-1/TRBV3-2	TRBJ2-5	NA	CASSQRLAGGIETQYF	TGTGCCAGCAGCCAGAGACTAGCGGGGGGGATAGAGACCCAGTACTTC
TRBD1	16	TRBV11-2	TRBJ2-7	few	CASRHLRGRSTYEQYF	TGTGCCAGCAGACATCTCAGGGGGCGATCTACCTACGAGCAGTACTTC
TRBD1	15	TRBV5-6	TRBJ1-2	NA	CASSLVDRTGFDYTF	TGTGCCAGCAGCTTGGTCGACCGGACAGGGTTTGACTACACCTTC
NA	13	TRBV12-3/TRBV12-4	TRBJ1-2	NA	CASSFLPGYGYTF	TGTGCCAGCAGTTTTCTTCCGGGGTATGGCTACACCTTC
TRBD1	15	TRBV2	TRBJ1-5	NA	CASNPGQGGNQPQHF	TGTGCCAGCAACCCTGGACAGGGCGGCAATCAGCCCCAGCATTTT
TRBD1	13	TRBV6-1	TRBJ1-2	NA	CASSDRGRSGYTF	TGTGCCAGCAGTGACAGGGGGAGGTCTGGCTACACCTTC
NA	15	TRBV19	TRBJ1-5	NA	CASSPSGTTNQPQHF	TGTGCCAGTAGTCCTAGTGGGACAACGAATCAGCCCCAGCATTTT
TRBD1	18	TRBV19	TRBJ2-6	NA	CASSRGTVLRSGANVLTF	TGTGCCAGTAGTAGAGGGACAGTACTTCGCTCTGGGGCCAACGTCCTGACTTTC
TRBD1	15	TRBV19	TRBJ1-6	NA	CASSQSGTGRSPLHF	TGTGCCAGTAGTCAATCCGGGACAGGGCGGTCACCCCTCCACTTT
TRBD1	14	TRBV7-6	TRBJ2-7	NA	CASSSNRGEDEQYF	TGTGCCAGCAGCTCGAACAGGGGAGAAGACGAGCAGTACTTC
NA	11	TRBV12-5	TRBJ2-7	NA	CASGLTYEQYF	TGTGCTAGTGGCCTTACCTACGAGCAGTACTTC
NA	12	TRBV27	TRBJ1-5	NA	CASSPSGQPQHF	TGTGCCAGCAGTCCCTCCGGGCAGCCCCAGCATTTT
TRBD1	16	TRBV2	TRBJ2-2	NA	CASRKGQGAGTGELFF	TGTGCCAGCAGAAAAGGGCAGGGGGCAGGCACCGGGGAGCTGTTTTTT
NA	14	TRBV11-2	TRBJ2-7	NA	CASSSGQISYEQYF	TGTGCCAGCAGCTCAGGACAGATTTCCTACGAGCAGTACTTC
NA	13	TRBV27	TRBJ2-7	once	CASSLRETYEQYF	TGTGCCAGCAGTTTGAGGGAGACCTACGAGCAGTACTTC
TRBD1	13	TRBV3-1/TRBV3-2	TRBJ2-7	NA	CASSLGQALGQYF	TGTGCCAGCAGCTTGGGACAGGCACTCGGGCAGTACTTC
NA	15	TRBV25-1	TRBJ1-2	NA	CASSDLKGQTGGYTF	TGTGCCAGCAGTGATCTGAAGGGACAAACTGGAGGCTACACCTTC
TRBD2	15	TRBV27	TRBJ2-7	NA	CASSRSGGASYEQYF	TGTGCCAGCAGTCGCAGCGGGGGGGCCTCCTACGAGCAGTACTTC
NA	15	TRBV19	TRBJ1-1	NA	CASSIYGQLNTEAFF	TGTGCCAGTAGTATCTACGGACAGCTGAACACTGAAGCTTTCTTT
TRBD2	15	TRBV7-8	TRBJ2-7	NA	CASSLEGLADYEQYF	TGTGCCAGCAGCTTAGAGGGACTAGCGGACTACGAGCAGTACTTC
TRBD1	16	TRBV6-1	TRBJ2-7	NA	CASSEHAGTGTYEQYF	TGTGCCAGCAGTGAACATGCAGGGACAGGTACCTACGAGCAGTACTTC
NA	16	TRBV11-2	TRBJ2-1	few	CASSSTWRGPYNEQFF	TGTGCCAGCAGCTCTACATGGCGGGGCCCCTACAATGAGCAGTTCTTC
NA	16	TRBV11-2	TRBJ2-7	NA	CASSPIAGRDSYEQYF	TGTGCCAGCAGCCCCATAGCCGGACGGGACTCCTACGAGCAGTACTTC
TRBD1	16	TRBV6-4	TRBJ2-6	few	CASNRDRDSGANVLTF	TGTGCCAGCAACCGGGACAGGGACTCTGGGGCCAACGTCCTGACTTTC
NA	12	TRBV5-1	TRBJ1-3	NA	CASSLQGNTIYF	TGCGCCAGCAGCTTACAGGGAAACACCATATATTTT
TRBD1	13	TRBV24-1	TRBJ1-1	NA	CATSDLGTGEAFF	TGTGCCACCAGTGATTTGGGGACAGGGGAAGCTTTCTTT
NA	13	TRBV5-6	TRBJ1-6	NA	CASSGAYNSPLHF	TGTGCCAGCTCGGGGGCCTATAATTCACCCCTCCACTTT
TRBD2	19	TRBV7-2	TRBJ2-6	NA	CASSSLLAGAGSGANVLTF	TGTGCCAGCAGCTCCTTACTAGCGGGGGCGGGCTCTGGGGCCAACGTCCTGACTTTC
TRBD1	15	TRBV13	TRBJ1-4	NA	CASSPAGTENEKLFF	TGTGCCAGCAGCCCCGCCGGGACAGAAAATGAAAAACTGTTTTTT
NA	16	TRBV19	TRBJ1-6	NA	CASSSAASSYNSPLHF	TGTGCCAGTAGTTCAGCGGCAAGCTCCTATAATTCACCCCTCCACTTT
NA	16	TRBV5-8	TRBJ2-5	NA	CASSLSRSFGQETQYF	TGTGCCAGCAGCTTGTCAAGGAGTTTCGGTCAGGAGACCCAGTACTTC
NA	14	TRBV27	TRBJ1-1	NA	CASSLSWQGGEAFF	TGTGCCAGCAGTTTATCCTGGCAGGGAGGGGAAGCTTTCTTT